This TCR beta chain emerged from a study of Graves' ophthalmopathy and Graves' hyperthyroidism. This CDR3 is 13 amino acids long. The germline V and J ends were trimmed by 5 bases and 6 bases, with 17 bases remaining between them. The germline V gene has CDR1 SQVTM and CDR2 ANQGSEA. If patients had other autoimmune diseases, uncontrolled infections, pregnancy or lactation, they were excluded. TCR beta CDR3 regions were amplified from RNA transcripts. HTBI primers were used in a first-round RT-PCR, which preceded a second-round multiplex PCR. Using its own MiXCR run on the multiplex PCR reads, TCRdb lists one record per CDR3 protein. The repertoire includes 200,000 to 300,000 distinct CDR3 sequences, around 50% of them detected once, and around half sits in the top ten.

Material for sequencing was peripheral blood. This chain uses TRBV29-1 with TRBJ2-7; D is tentatively TRBD1 or TRBD2 (5 bases each). This receptor was obtained from an adult man with Graves' ophthalmopathy. Here the CDR3 reads CSVLGQGVGEQYF. CDR3 bases: TGCAGCGTTCTTGGGCAGGGAGTGGGCGAGCAGTACTTC.